This T cell receptor (beta chain) was found in a study of CD8+CD57+ T cells in acquired aplastic anemia. The template for TCR beta VDJ and CDR3 sequence profiling was genomic DNA. TCRdb re-analysed the reads in MiXCR, keeping a single row per CDR3 protein. The data hold 270,000 or so distinct CDR3 sequences, with 70% to 85% observed a single time. About this clonotype: The junction and the germline gene differ at one end; a read error may be behind it.

By flow cytometry, patients selected for sequencing had shown an expansion of CD8+CD57+ cells. CDR1 is SGHVS, CDR2 FQNEAQ, per germline. CDR3 size: 13 residues. The sequencing input was sorted CD4+, CD8+, or CD8+CD57+ T cells (not recorded which) from PBMCs. The chain couples TRBV7-8 to TRBJ2-1; possibly TRBD1 or TRBD2 for D (6 bases each). The receptor was derived from a human donor with aplastic anemia. CDR3 in DNA: TGTGCCAGCAGCTTAGCGGGAGGTCCTGGACAGTTCTTT. This encodes CASSLAGGPGQFF.